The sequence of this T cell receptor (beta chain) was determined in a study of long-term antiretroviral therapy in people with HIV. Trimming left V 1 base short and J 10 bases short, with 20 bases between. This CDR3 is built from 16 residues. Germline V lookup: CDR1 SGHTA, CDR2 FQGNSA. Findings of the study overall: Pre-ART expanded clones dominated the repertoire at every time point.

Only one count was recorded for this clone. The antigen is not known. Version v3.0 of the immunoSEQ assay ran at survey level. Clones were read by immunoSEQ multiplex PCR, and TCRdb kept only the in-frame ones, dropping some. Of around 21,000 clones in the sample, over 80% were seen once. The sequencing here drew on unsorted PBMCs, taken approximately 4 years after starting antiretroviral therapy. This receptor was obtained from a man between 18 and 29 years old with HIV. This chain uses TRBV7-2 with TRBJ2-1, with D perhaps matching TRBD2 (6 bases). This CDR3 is CASSLVRLVVGREQFF. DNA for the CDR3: TGTGCCAGCAGCTTAGTGAGACTAGTTGTGGGAAGGGAGCAGTTCTTC. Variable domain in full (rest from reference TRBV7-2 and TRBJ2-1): GAGVSQSPSNKVTEKGKDVELRCDPISGHTALYWYRQSLGQGLEFLIYFQGNSAPDKSGLPSDRFSAERTGGSVSTLTIQRTQQEDSAVYLCASSLVRLVVGREQFFGPGTRLTVL.